The clone carrying this TCR beta chain showed up just a few times. What it binds is unknown. These data originate in a study of CD8 T cells in ankylosing spondylitis. Generation of TCR beta libraries employed quantitative 5'-RACE incorporating molecular barcodes. MiXCR, applied by TCRdb to the 5' RACE reads, yields one record per CDR3 protein. This table has roughly 440,000 distinct CDR3 sequences, more than 15% appearing once. Findings of the study overall: Prior literature has documented some motif variants in synovial fluid and blood from reactive arthritis. Relatively rare in peripheral blood, disease-linked clones were also CD8+. Fewer than ten highly homologous variants made up a TCR beta motif, and this motif appeared characteristic of ankylosing spondylitis blood. Enrichment of disease-linked clones was reportedly significant in matched ankylosing spondylitis synovial fluid.

The TCR originated in a male donor with ankylosing spondylitis. Sequenced: blood, either unsorted or a sorted T cell fraction (not recorded which).

CDR3: CASSLPGAGTDTQYF. CDR3 DNA sequence: TGTGCCAGCTCACTACCAGGTGCGGGCACAGATACGCAGTATTTT. The chain couples TRBV18 to TRBJ2-3, with unresolved D. Per germline, CDR1 KGHSH and CDR2 LQKENI. Trimming took off 4 bases at V and 1 base at J, with 12 bases between the two ends. The CDR3 consists of 15 residues. Together with reference TRBV18 and TRBJ2-3, the CDR3 gives the full variable domain: NAGVMQNPRHLVRRRGQEARLRCSPMKGHSHVYWYRQLPEEGLKFMVYLQKENIIDESGMPKERFSAEFPKEGPSILRIQQVVRGDSAAYFCASSLPGAGTDTQYFGPGTRLTVL.